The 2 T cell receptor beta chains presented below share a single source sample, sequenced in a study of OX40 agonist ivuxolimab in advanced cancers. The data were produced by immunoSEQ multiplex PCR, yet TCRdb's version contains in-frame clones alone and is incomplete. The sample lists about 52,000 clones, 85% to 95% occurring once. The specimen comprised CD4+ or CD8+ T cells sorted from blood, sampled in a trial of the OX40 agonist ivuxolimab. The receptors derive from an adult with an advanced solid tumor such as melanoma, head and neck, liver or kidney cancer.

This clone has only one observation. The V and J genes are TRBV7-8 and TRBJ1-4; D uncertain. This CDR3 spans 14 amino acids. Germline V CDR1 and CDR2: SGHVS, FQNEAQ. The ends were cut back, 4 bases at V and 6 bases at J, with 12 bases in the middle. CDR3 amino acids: CASSWIQDDEKLFF. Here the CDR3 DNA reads TGTGCCAGCAGCTGGATACAAGATGATGAAAAACTGTTTTTT. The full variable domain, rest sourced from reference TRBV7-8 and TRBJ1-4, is GAGVSQSPRYKVAKRGQDVALRCDPISGHVSLFWYQQALGQGPEFLTYFQNEAQLDKSGLPSDRFFAERPEGSVSTLKIQRTQQEDSAVYLCASSWIQDDEKLFFGSGTQLSVL.

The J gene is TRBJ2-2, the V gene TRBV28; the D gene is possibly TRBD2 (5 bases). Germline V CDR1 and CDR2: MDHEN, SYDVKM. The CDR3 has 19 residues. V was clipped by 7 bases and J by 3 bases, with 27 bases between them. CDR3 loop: CASTPPALVRGTDTGELFF. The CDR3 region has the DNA TGTGCCAGCACCCCGCCCGCCCTAGTTCGGGGTACGGACACCGGGGAGCTGTTTTTT.